This is a list of T cell receptor beta chains from one sample in a study of T cell responses to AZD1222 COVID-19 vaccine. The data were produced by immunoSEQ multiplex PCR, yet TCRdb's version contains in-frame clones alone and is incomplete. In all, the sample yields around 140,000 clones. Sequencing was performed on peripheral blood. The source of these receptors is an adult in good health. CDR3s leave out the opening cysteine and the closing phenylalanine or tryptophan.

V: TRBV5-1
J: TRBJ1-1
CDR3: ASSLASGVKGTEAF

V: TRBV5-1
J: TRBJ2-7
CDR3: ASSLDQGSSYEQY

V: TRBV2
J: TRBJ1-5
CDR3: ASQIRTGQPQH

V: TRBV6-5
J: TRBJ1-5
CDR3: ASSLGGISNQPQH

V: TRBV6-1
J: TRBJ2-7
CDR3: ASSEALFLKLGGQY

V: TRBV7-9
J: TRBJ1-2
CDR3: ASSRQGSNYGYT

V: TRBV7-9
J: TRBJ2-5
CDR3: ASTSQSQETQY

V: TRBV19
J: TRBJ1-5
CDR3: ASSDQGRLNQPQH

V: TRBV7-2
J: TRBJ2-3
CDR3: ASSSPGTVRVDTQY

V: TRBV4-1
J: TRBJ2-7
CDR3: ASSQGQGASYEQY

V: TRBV5-1
J: TRBJ1-2
CDR3: ASSWGTGGVSDYT

V: TRBV6-2/TRBV6-3
J: TRBJ1-1
CDR3: ASSSPGSGRAHTEAF

V: TRBV28
J: TRBJ2-7
CDR3: ASSGRGDEQY

V: TRBV2
J: TRBJ1-4
CDR3: AGRTGATNEKLF

V: TRBV7-2
J: TRBJ1-5
CDR3: ASSLQPGGNQPQH

V: TRBV4-1
J: TRBJ2-7
CDR3: ASRAPGGRAYEQY

V: TRBV11-1
J: TRBJ2-7
CDR3: ASSPGTPSYEQY

V: TRBV27
J: TRBJ1-6
CDR3: ASSLFGTGGSPLH

V: TRBV24-1
J: TRBJ2-2
CDR3: ATESRFSATGELF

V: TRBV9
J: TRBJ2-5
CDR3: ASSSREGVETQY

V: TRBV4-1
J: TRBJ2-3
CDR3: ASSQDRGSGGSYTDTQY

V: TRBV29-1
J: TRBJ1-1
CDR3: SGVEGTAEAF

V: TRBV4-3
J: TRBJ2-2
CDR3: ASSRGQGNTGELF

V: TRBV5-1
J: TRBJ2-2
CDR3: ASSLGLAGNTGELF

V: TRBV25-1
J: TRBJ1-5
CDR3: ASSVRGQGTQPQH

V: TRBV19
J: TRBJ2-5
CDR3: ASSIVSGGAKEETQY

V: TRBV15
J: TRBJ1-2
CDR3: ATSGGGQNYGYT

V: TRBV6-1
J: TRBJ1-6
CDR3: ASSETRNSPLH

V: TRBV7-2
J: TRBJ2-5
CDR3: ASSHDSQETQY